These 17 T cell receptor beta chains originate from one sample sequenced in a study of cytomegalovirus exposure and HLA in healthy donors. Primers: 60 Vbeta forward and 13 Jbeta reverse. TCRdb keeps only in-frame clones here, not all; method: immunoSEQ multiplex PCR. The table records roughly 150,000 clones, around four fifths of them present only once. The sequencing sample was made of PBMCs. The receptors come from a male donor in good health and CMV-seronegative.

The table lists this clone with a count of one. V usage is TRBV19 and J usage is TRBJ2-7; TRBD1 aligns across 9 bases. The V and J ends lost 1 base and 6 bases, in that order; junction bases with no gene match: 7. Germline-derived CDR1 and CDR2 are LNHDA and SQIVND (reference sequence). The CDR3 totals 15 residues. The CDR3 nucleotides read TGTGCCAGTAGTATAGTCGGGACAGGGCTGAGCGAGCAGTACTTC. Translated, it gives CASSIVGTGLSEQYF.

This chain links TRBV13 with TRBJ1-1, with 8 positions matching TRBD1. The germline V gene has CDR1 PRHDT and CDR2 FYEKMQ (reference sequence). Losses at the gene ends were 5 bases for V and 4 bases for J; bases not matched to a gene: 6. The CDR3 extends over 14 amino acids. CDR3 DNA: TGTGCCAGCAGCGGAAACAGGGGGGCCACTGAAGCTTTCTTT. It is translated as CASSGNRGATEAFF.

The gene calls are TRBV9 and TRBJ2-3, with 8 bases that match TRBD1. CDR1 and CDR2 (germline): SGDLS, YYNGEE. This CDR3 has 17 residues. With 3 bases clipped from V and 2 bases from J, the junction kept 11 bases outside the gene matches. The CDR3 loop is CASSARPGQAYTDTQYF. In nucleotides, the CDR3 is TGTGCCAGCAGCGCCCGACCGGGACAGGCATACACAGATACGCAGTATTTT.

The chain has TRBV19 and TRBJ2-5, with TRBD1 identical over 7 bases. V gave up 1 base and J gave up 11 bases; unmatched junction bases: 16. Germline loops: CDR1 LNHDA, CDR2 SQIVND (reference sequence). The CDR3 spans 16 residues. CDR3 loop: CASSIGGQVPPREQYF. As DNA, the CDR3 is TGTGCCAGTAGTATAGGAGGACAGGTTCCCCCCAGGGAGCAGTACTTC.

This clone has just one count. The genes are TRBV4-2 and TRBJ1-1; weak D call: TRBD1 (6 bases). V shed 1 base and J shed 1 base, with 16 bases lying between them. CDR1 and CDR2 (germline): LGHNA, YNFKEQ. This CDR3 contains 17 residues. CDR3 bases: TGTGCCAGCAGCCAAGGGGGGCCCTGGGGTGGGAACACTGAAGCTTTCTTT. It encodes CASSQGGPWGGNTEAFF.

The chain employs TRBV18 and TRBJ1-1, with D unresolved. The ends were cut back, 2 bases at V and 3 bases at J, with 13 bases in the middle. In germline, CDR1 is KGHSH, CDR2 LQKENI. This CDR3 has 15 amino acids. As DNA, the CDR3 is TGTGCCAGCTCACCAGGGTCCTACGGGGACACTGAAGCTTTCTTT. It yields the protein CASSPGSYGDTEAFF. The entire variable domain, with the rest obtained from reference TRBV18 and TRBJ1-1, is as follows: NAGVMQNPRHLVRRRGQEARLRCSPMKGHSHVYWYRQLPEEGLKFMVYLQKENIIDESGMPKERFSAEFPKEGPSILRIQQVVRGDSAAYFCASSPGSYGDTEAFFGQGTRLTVV.

The chain employs TRBV28 and TRBJ1-5; 7 bases are shared with TRBD1. The CDR3 length is 14 residues. The V and J ends lost 6 bases and 4 bases, in that order; junction bases with no gene match: 6. Germline V lookup: CDR1 MDHEN, CDR2 SYDVKM. CDR3 bases: TGTGCCAGCAGAGAAGGGGGCGTAAATCAGCCCCAGCATTTT. Amino acids: CASREGGVNQPQHF.

J is TRBJ2-5 and V is TRBV7-9; TRBD2 matches at 7 bases. With the DNA end fitting TRBJ2-7 better, the J assignment may be wrong. CDR1 SEHNR and CDR2 FQNEAQ come from the germline V gene (reference sequence). This CDR3 has 13 residues. CDR3 residues: CASGNGLVNEQYF. The CDR3 DNA reads as TGTGCCAGCGGCAATGGACTAGTCAACGAGCAGTACTTC.

Here the CDR3 DNA reads TGTGCCAGCAGCGGGGGGGGCCTTGCCCTGAAGTTCTTC. It translates to CASSGGGLALKFF. This sequence joins TRBV7-2 and TRBJ2-1, with D possibly being TRBD2 (7 bases). V was pared by 5 bases and J by 14 bases, with 19 bases between. This CDR3 is 13 amino acids long. Germline V gene data show CDR1 as SGHTA and CDR2 as FQGNSA.

The chain couples TRBV7-2 to TRBJ1-1; the D is unclear. Germline V gene data show CDR1 as SGHTA and CDR2 as FQGNSA. The CDR3 covers 13 residues. Trimming stripped 7 bases from V and 1 base from J, with 10 bases between. CDR3 protein: CASTQAPNTEAFF. Written as DNA, the CDR3 is TGTGCCAGCACCCAGGCGCCGAACACTGAAGCTTTCTTT.

The chain combines TRBV19 with TRBJ1-4; no firm D call. Germline V gene lookup returns CDR1 LNHDA and CDR2 SQIVND (reference sequence). Trimming took 5 bases from V and 2 from J, leaving 15 bases between them. The CDR3 has 16 amino acids. In DNA form, the CDR3 reads TGTGCCAGTAGTTGGGCCGGGCGGGTGACTAATGAAAAACTGTTTTTT. The encoded protein is CASSWAGRVTNEKLFF.

The rearrangement uses TRBV7-2 and TRBJ2-7; 10 bases match TRBD1. Germline V gene lookup returns CDR1 SGHTA and CDR2 FQGNSA. The junction had 11 bases not matched to a gene; V was cut back by 3 bases and J by 3 bases. The CDR3 extends over 17 amino acids. This CDR3 is CASSLTIMRDRGYEQYF. Here the CDR3 DNA reads TGTGCCAGCAGCTTGACTATTATGAGGGACAGGGGCTACGAGCAGTACTTC.

The rearrangement links TRBV10-3 to TRBJ2-7; 11 bases are shared with TRBD1. The CDR3 is made up of 14 amino acids. CDR1 is ENHRY and CDR2 is SYGVKD in the germline V gene. J lost 7 bases, V lost 0 bases, and 2 bases had no gene match. The CDR3 DNA sequence: TGTGCCATCAGTGAGTCTGGGACAGGGGGAGAGCAGTACTTC. Amino acids: CAISESGTGGEQYF.

This sequence joins TRBV27 and TRBJ1-2, with D possibly matching TRBD1 (6 bases). V was shortened by 4 bases and J by 1 base, with 7 bases between the two germline ends. This CDR3 is built from 13 residues. Germline V gene sequence: CDR1 MNHEY, CDR2 SMNVEV (reference sequence). The CDR3 DNA reads TGTGCCAGCAGTTCACAGGGTAACTATGGCTACACCTTC. It encodes CASSSQGNYGYTF.

The V and J genes are TRBV6-6 and TRBJ1-3, with unresolved D. This CDR3 is built from 15 residues. The germline gives CDR1 MNHNY, CDR2 SVGAGI (reference sequence). The germline V and J ends were trimmed by 6 bases and 0 bases, with 12 bases remaining between them. The CDR3 protein is CASRTGSLSGNTIYF. CDR3 DNA sequence: TGTGCCAGCAGGACGGGAAGCCTCTCTGGAAACACCATATATTTT.

This clone was counted only a few times. The CDR3 nucleotides are TGTGCCAGCAGCTTTGAGCTGCGGAGGACTGAAGCTTTCTTT. It encodes CASSFELRRTEAFF. The rearrangement links TRBV5-5 to TRBJ1-1; D call uncertain. V was trimmed by 2 bases and J by 5 bases, leaving 13 bases between them. The CDR3 length is 14 residues. Germline CDR1 reads SGHKS; CDR2 reads YYEKEE (reference sequence).

As DNA, the CDR3 is TGTGCCAGCAGTTTTCAGGGCTTGAACTACGAGCAGTACTTC. Protein product: CASSFQGLNYEQYF. This chain joins TRBV27 and TRBJ2-7, with D possibly TRBD1 on 5 matching bases. Germline V gives CDR1 MNHEY, CDR2 SMNVEV (reference sequence). This CDR3 has 14 residues. V lost 3 bases and J lost 3, with 12 bases in between.